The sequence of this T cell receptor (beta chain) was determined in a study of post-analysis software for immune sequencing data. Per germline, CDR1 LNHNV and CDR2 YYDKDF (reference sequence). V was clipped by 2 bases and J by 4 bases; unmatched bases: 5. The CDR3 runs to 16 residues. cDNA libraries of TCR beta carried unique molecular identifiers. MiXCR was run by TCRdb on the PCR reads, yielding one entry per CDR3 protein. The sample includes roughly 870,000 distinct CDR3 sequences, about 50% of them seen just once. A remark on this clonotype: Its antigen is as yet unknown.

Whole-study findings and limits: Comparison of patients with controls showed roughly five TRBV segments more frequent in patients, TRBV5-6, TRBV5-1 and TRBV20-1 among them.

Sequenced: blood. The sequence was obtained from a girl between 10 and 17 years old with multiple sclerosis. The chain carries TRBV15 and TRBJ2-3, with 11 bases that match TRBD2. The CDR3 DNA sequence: TGTGCCACCAGCAGACCCACTAGCGGGGGTCCAGATACGCAGTATTTT. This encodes CATSRPTSGGPDTQYF. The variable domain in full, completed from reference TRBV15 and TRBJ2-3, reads DAMVIQNPRYQVTQFGKPVTLSCSQTLNHNVMYWYQQKSSQAPKLLFHYYDKDFNNEADTPDNFQSRRPNTSFCFLDIRSPGLGDTAMYLCATSRPTSGGPDTQYFGPGTRLTVL.